The rows below give T cell receptor beta chains drawn from one sample of a study of blood T cell repertoires in COVID-19. Produced via immunoSEQ multiplex PCR; TCRdb's table is partial and in-frame only. The table shows 110,000 to 150,000 clones, with around 90% occurring only once. Sequenced sample: peripheral blood. The source is a woman aged 60-70 years with acute or convalescent COVID-19. Both conserved end residues are part of each CDR3. Each record gives: J gene, CDR3 length, clone size, D gene, V gene, CDR3 protein, CDR3 DNA. A D gene is named only where the DNA matches it firmly. Clone sizes are given selectively: once, few, many, or a class where the clone is expanded.

TRBJ1-5 15 once TRBD1 TRBV7-2 CASSMGGTANQPQHF TGTGCCAGCAGCATGGGTGGGACAGCCAATCAGCCCCAGCATTTT
TRBJ1-6 16 - TRBD1 TRBV5-4 CASSLGGQGRNSPLHF TGTGCCAGCAGCTTGGGGGGACAGGGGAGGAATTCACCCCTCCACTTT
TRBJ1-6 16 - TRBD1 TRBV28 CASSRPGTANNSPLHF TGTGCCAGCAGTCGTCCCGGGACAGCAAATAATTCACCCCTCCACTTT
TRBJ2-3 15 few - TRBV7-9 CASSFQGASTDTQYF TGTGCCAGCAGCTTCCAGGGTGCTAGCACAGATACGCAGTATTTT
TRBJ1-5 14 - - TRBV4-3 CASSQDGSNQPQHF TGCGCCAGCAGCCAAGATGGCTCAAATCAGCCCCAGCATTTT
TRBJ2-1 15 - - TRBV9 CASSVQGASYNEQFF TGTGCCAGCAGCGTTCAGGGCGCTTCCTACAATGAGCAGTTCTTC
TRBJ1-2 15 - TRBD1 TRBV24-1 CATSDTRTGQWGYTF TGTGCCACCAGTGACACCCGGACAGGACAATGGGGCTACACCTTC
TRBJ1-5 15 - - TRBV5-8 CASSLGQISNQPQHF TGTGCCAGCAGCTTGGGCCAGATTAGCAATCAGCCCCAGCATTTT
TRBJ2-3 15 few TRBD2 TRBV9 CASSPRTSAPDTQYF TGTGCCAGCAGCCCGAGGACTAGCGCCCCAGATACGCAGTATTTT
TRBJ1-1 14 - - TRBV6-5 CASNQRGLNTEAFF TGTGCCAGCAATCAACGGGGTCTGAACACTGAAGCTTTCTTT
TRBJ1-1 17 - - TRBV19 CASSKERANVLNTEAFF TGTGCCAGTAGTAAAGAGAGGGCAAATGTGTTGAACACTGAAGCTTTCTTT
TRBJ1-1 14 - - TRBV5-1 CASSLIRENTEAFF TGCGCCAGCAGCTTGATCAGGGAGAACACTGAAGCTTTCTTT
TRBJ2-7 14 once - TRBV4-1 CASSQDWQGYEQYF TGCGCCAGCAGCCAAGATTGGCAGGGCTACGAGCAGTACTTC
TRBJ1-1 14 - - TRBV27 CASSLSARILEAFF TGTGCCAGCAGTTTATCAGCCAGGATCCTTGAAGCTTTCTTT
TRBJ1-1 17 - TRBD1 TRBV9 CASSVYSQGQGVTEAFF TGTGCCAGCAGCGTATACTCCCAAGGACAGGGAGTCACTGAAGCTTTCTTT
TRBJ2-3 15 - TRBD2 TRBV30 CAWSAGLAYTDTQYF TGTGCCTGGAGTGCCGGACTAGCGTACACAGATACGCAGTATTTT
TRBJ1-1 15 - TRBD1 TRBV6-5 CASSYSRAGGTEAFF TGTGCCAGCAGTTACTCACGGGCAGGGGGCACTGAAGCTTTCTTT
TRBJ1-1 14 - - TRBV9 CASSVGSMNTEAFF TGTGCCAGCAGCGTAGGGAGTATGAACACTGAAGCTTTCTTT
TRBJ1-3 17 - TRBD1 TRBV5-1 CASSSISQGASGNTIYF TGCGCCAGCAGCTCTATTAGCCAGGGGGCGAGTGGAAACACCATATATTTT
TRBJ1-3 12 - - TRBV29-1 CSVGISGNTIYF TGCAGCGTTGGTATTTCGGGAAACACCATATATTTT
TRBJ2-1 16 - TRBD2 TRBV14 CASSPVRGRSYNEQFF TGTGCCAGCAGCCCAGTGCGGGGGAGATCCTACAATGAGCAGTTCTTC
TRBJ2-7 13 - - TRBV4-3 CASSQGALYEQYF TGCGCCAGCAGCCAAGGGGCTCTATACGAGCAGTACTTC
TRBJ2-7 12 - - TRBV20-1 CSASTSSYEQYF TGCAGTGCTAGTACTAGCTCCTACGAGCAGTACTTC
TRBJ2-7 13 - TRBD1 TRBV30 CAWSPGQVYEQYF TGTGCCTGGAGTCCCGGACAGGTCTACGAGCAGTACTTC
TRBJ1-2 16 - - TRBV5-1 CASSLRTAGVNYGYTF TGCGCCAGCAGCCTAAGGACAGCGGGGGTTAACTATGGCTACACCTTC
TRBJ2-7 14 - - TRBV3-1/TRBV3-2 CASSQVDKAYEQYF TGTGCCAGCAGCCAGGTCGACAAGGCCTACGAGCAGTACTTC
TRBJ2-1 16 - - TRBV9 CASSPRQESSYNEQFF TGTGCCAGCAGCCCCCGACAGGAGAGCTCCTACAATGAGCAGTTCTTC
TRBJ1-1 14 - TRBD1 TRBV25-1 CASGFGQGVTEAFF TGTGCCAGCGGTTTCGGACAGGGGGTCACTGAAGCTTTCTTT
TRBJ1-4 16 - TRBD1 TRBV4-2 CASSQVSGQVNEKLFF TGTGCCAGCAGCCAAGTCTCGGGACAGGTTAATGAAAAACTGTTTTTT
TRBJ1-1 16 - - TRBV5-1 CASKGGPNILNTEAFF TGCGCCAGCAAAGGAGGACCTAACATTCTGAACACTGAAGCTTTCTTT
TRBJ2-1 13 - TRBD2 TRBV4-2 CASSPIVSGEQFF TGTGCCAGCAGCCCCATTGTTAGCGGGGAGCAGTTCTTC
TRBJ1-1 14 - - TRBV3-1/TRBV3-2 CASSQGQAGTEAFF TGTGCCAGCAGCCAAGGACAGGCCGGAACTGAAGCTTTCTTT
TRBJ1-1 14 - TRBD1 TRBV5-1 CASSPGTVNTEAFF TGCGCCAGCAGCCCGGGGACAGTGAACACTGAAGCTTTCTTT
TRBJ2-7 13 - TRBD1 TRBV5-6 CASSSGTVNEQYF TGTGCCAGCAGCTCCGGGACAGTGAACGAGCAGTACTTC
TRBJ1-6 16 - TRBD1 TRBV6-4 CASSKSGTGSNSPLHF TGTGCCAGCAGTAAGTCCGGGACAGGGAGTAATTCACCCCTCCACTTT
TRBJ2-1 15 - TRBD1 TRBV5-4 CASSLGTGGYNEQFF TGTGCCAGCAGCTTGGGGACAGGGGGCTACAATGAGCAGTTCTTC
TRBJ2-5 17 once - TRBV27 CASSSLRGAGEYETQYF TGTGCCAGCAGTTCCCTCCGAGGTGCAGGGGAGTACGAGACCCAGTACTTC
TRBJ2-1 14 - TRBD1 TRBV28 CASSDPGQGDEQFF TGTGCCAGCAGCGATCCGGGACAGGGAGATGAGCAGTTCTTC
TRBJ2-7 11 - - TRBV6-2/TRBV6-3 CASSYRGEQYF TGTGCCAGCAGTTACCGAGGGGAGCAGTACTTC
TRBJ2-7 15 - TRBD1 TRBV5-6 CASSLEAGGRHEQYF TGTGCCAGCAGCTTGGAGGCAGGGGGCCGACACGAGCAGTACTTC